This TCR beta chain emerged from a study of shared clonotypes between healthy human individuals. The germline CDR1 and CDR2 sequences are LNHDA and SQIVND (reference sequence). The CDR3 sequence is 16 residues long. The V gene end was trimmed by 3 bases and the J gene end by 4 bases; junction bases not matched to a gene: 4. This clone appeared a single time. Its matching antigen is unknown. Assay used: immunoSEQ multiplex PCR; TCRdb lists only in-frame clones, some missing. The sample lists about 2.4 million clones, 93% occurring once. Study-wide points: Sequencing depth was predicted to influence how clonotypes are shared among donors.

Sequenced: naive CD4+ T cells from PBMCs. Sample subset: CD45RA+ positively selected. V is TRBV19 and J is TRBJ2-2, with 11 bases aligning to TRBD2. The origin of this receptor is a man between 18 and 35 years old in good health. Some clones in this sample may be carry-over from other donors' samples. CDR3 DNA sequence: TGTGCCAGTAGTATTGGGGGGACTAGCGGCACCGGGGAGCTGTTTTTT. Translating it yields CASSIGGTSGTGELFF.